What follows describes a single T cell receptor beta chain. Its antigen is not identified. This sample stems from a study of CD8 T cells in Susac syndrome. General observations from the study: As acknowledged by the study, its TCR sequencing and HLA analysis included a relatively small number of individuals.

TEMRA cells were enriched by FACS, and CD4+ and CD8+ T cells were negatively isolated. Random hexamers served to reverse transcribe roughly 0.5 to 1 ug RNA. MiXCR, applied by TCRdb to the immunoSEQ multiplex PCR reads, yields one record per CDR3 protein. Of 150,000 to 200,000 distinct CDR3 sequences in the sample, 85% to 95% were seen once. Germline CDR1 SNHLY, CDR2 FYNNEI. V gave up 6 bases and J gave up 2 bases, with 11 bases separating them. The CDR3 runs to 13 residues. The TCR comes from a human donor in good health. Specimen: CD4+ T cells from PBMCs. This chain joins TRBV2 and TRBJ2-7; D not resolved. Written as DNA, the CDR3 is TGTGCCAGCAGATTAACAGAAACCTACGAGCAGTACTTC. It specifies CASRLTETYEQYF.